This TCR beta chain was profiled in a study of T cell responses to AZD1222 COVID-19 vaccine. CDR3 length: 15 amino acids. Germline V gene sequence: CDR1 SGHRS, CDR2 YFSETQ. Trimming removed 6 bases from V and 8 bases from J; junction bases left unmatched: 16. This clone was counted a single time. Its antigen is not known. TCRdb's copy holds only in-frame clones and misses some; the assay was immunoSEQ multiplex PCR. The profile shows more than 130,000 clones, 90% of them singletons. Findings and limits, study-wide: Among AZD1222 vaccinees, only six were seropositive at baseline. Targeting of unmutated variant regions was reportedly seen in nearly half of spike-specific TCRs. All repertoire sampling was performed exclusively after the peak T cell response. Donors, mostly white British, included more females; clonal diversity was possibly underestimated.

The rearrangement joins TRBV5-1 to TRBJ1-2; 7 bases fit TRBD1. The receptor's source is an adult in good health. The sequenced sample was peripheral blood, obtained on day 0 of AZD1222 vaccination. The CDR3 nucleotides read TGCGCCAGCACCGCCGGAACAGGGGTCCCAGTAGGCTACACCTTC. Translating it yields CASTAGTGVPVGYTF.